This T cell receptor beta chain was captured in a study of blood T cells in healthy people across ages. Germline V gene data show CDR1 as DFQATT and CDR2 as SNEGSKA (reference sequence). CDR3 length equals 11 residues. With 1 base removed from V and 5 bases from J, the gap between germline ends came to 5 bases. Study outcomes and limitations: Naive CD4+ cell counts and diversity both ran higher in long-lived than in aged donors.

No fewer than 6 micrograms of total RNA were isolated from every sample. With respect to this clonotype: Its antigen is still unknown.

For the second PCR, which ran for roughly 7 to 11 cycles, a sample-barcoded 5' primer and a J-beta primer mix were used. Each cDNA molecule was tagged by a template-switch adaptor with 12 random nucleotides. TCRdb recomputed calls from the 5' RACE reads with MiXCR, one row per CDR3 protein. Counted here are hundreds of thousands of distinct CDR3 sequences, 58% occurring once; the ten biggest clones make up roughly 20%. V is TRBV20-1 and J is TRBJ1-2, with no clear D. The sample taken for sequencing was blood. The receptor was isolated from a man younger than 45 in good health. The DNA for the CDR3 is TGCAGTGCTAGAGCGACATATGGCTACACCTTC. Residues: CSARATYGYTF.